This T cell receptor beta chain came from a study of control samples from healthy donors and cancer patients. Libraries were prepared by immunoSEQ multiplex PCR; TCRdb keeps only in-frame clonotypes and omits some of them. The sample holds about 51,000 clones; 80% are singletons and the top ten take around a tenth. CDR1 and CDR2 (germline): SGDLS, YYNGEE. This CDR3 contains 15 residues. Trimming stripped 0 bases from V and 2 bases from J, with 12 bases between. The sample comprised blood. The chain joins TRBV9 to TRBJ2-7; D unclear. The sequence came from a man between 65 and 79 years old in good health. The CDR3 protein is CASSVDGSGAYEQYF. CDR3 nucleotide sequence: TGTGCCAGCAGCGTAGATGGTAGTGGGGCCTACGAGCAGTACTTC.